This T cell receptor beta chain was obtained from a study of shared clonotypes between healthy human individuals. Study details: Each donor contributed plates that comprised three CD4 naive, three CD4 memory, two CD8 naive and one CD8 memory. Study-level points and caveats: Larger estimated richness was generally recorded for naive subsets relative to memory subsets. At large depth, rarefaction still showed sorted-subset sequencing to be incomplete.

Unmatched junction bases numbered 14, after V lost 1 base and J lost 3 bases. The germline CDR1 and CDR2 sequences are MNHEY and SMNVEV (reference sequence). The CDR3 has 18 residues. This clone came up once. Its antigen is not known. Deep-level settings were used for running the assay. Generated by immunoSEQ multiplex PCR, the TCRdb table keeps only in-frame clones and is missing some. The sample shows roughly 2.1 million clones, about 92% of them seen only once. Naive CD8 cells lacked CD45RO, underwent positive selection for CCR7 and left out terminally differentiated effector memory CD45RA+ cells. The rearrangement links TRBV27 to TRBJ2-5; 7 bases line up with TRBD1. Sequencing was done on a sample of naive CD8+ T cells from PBMCs. This receptor was taken from a man aged 18 to 29 in good health. Some clones in this sample may be carry-over from other donors' samples. CDR3 residues: CASSLYGPPDRAKETQYF. Written as DNA, the CDR3 is TGTGCCAGCAGTTTATATGGCCCCCCCGACAGGGCCAAAGAGACCCAGTACTTC.